The 32 T cell receptor beta chains below come from one sample, sequenced in a study of cytomegalovirus exposure and HLA in healthy donors (dated by TCRdb to about 2017). Library preparation employed the immunoSEQ multiplex PCR assay. A mixture of 60 forward primers for TCR Vbeta segments and 13 reverse primers for TCR Jbeta segments was used in the multiplex PCR. TCRdb stores this immuneACCESS table with in-frame sequences only. Part of the clones is absent; in the studies checked, under half of the shortfall reflects unresolved V genes, and no reason is known for the rest. This sample comprises 150,000 to 200,000 clones, 70% to 80% of them detected only once. Less than 10% of the sample is taken by the ten largest. Sequences were obtained from PBMCs. These receptors were collected from a man aged 18-30 years in good health and CMV-seropositive.

The rearrangement links TRBV10-3 to TRBJ1-1; 9 bases align to TRBD1. Germline assignment: CDR1 ENHRY and CDR2 SYGVKD. This CDR3 is 13 amino acids long. V shed 6 bases and J 1 base; nucleotides not matched to a gene: 0. CDR3 protein: CAIRGQGNTEAFF. For the CDR3, the DNA is TGTGCCATCAGGGGACAGGGGAACACTGAAGCTTTCTTT.

This chain links TRBV7-9 with TRBJ2-6; tentatively, D is TRBD1 (5 bases). The germline V gene has CDR1 SEHNR and CDR2 FQNEAQ (reference sequence). This CDR3 has 15 amino acids. Trimming took 5 bases from V and 4 from J, leaving 12 bases between them. The CDR3 DNA reads TGTGCCAGCAGCCCCAGGGCCCACGGGGCCAACGTCCTGACTTTC. As protein: CASSPRAHGANVLTF. Full variable domain (rest looked up from reference TRBV7-9 and TRBJ2-6): DTGVSQNPRHKITKRGQNVTFRCDPISEHNRLYWYRQTLGQGPEFLTYFQNEAQLEKSRLLSDRFSAERPKGSFSTLEIQRTEQGDSAMYLCASSPRAHGANVLTFGAGSRLTVL.

A single count supports this clone. The chain employs TRBV19 and TRBJ1-1, with a possible D match to TRBD1 (6 bases). The CDR3 is 15 residues long. Germline V gene lookup returns CDR1 LNHDA and CDR2 SQIVND (reference sequence). Trimming removed 8 bases at V and 8 bases at J, with 24 bases between. The CDR3 spells CASENPWTASEEAFF. CDR3 bases: TGTGCCAGTGAAAACCCGTGGACAGCCTCTGAAGAAGCTTTCTTT.

The rearrangement joins TRBV7-7 to TRBJ2-1; 10 bases are shared with TRBD1. V lost 4 bases and J lost 7; bases outside the gene matches: 1. This CDR3 contains 13 residues. From germline, CDR1 is SSHAT and CDR2 FNYEAQ (reference sequence). The CDR3 reads CASSSDRGNEQFF. Here the CDR3 DNA reads TGTGCCAGCAGCTCGGACAGGGGGAATGAGCAGTTCTTC.

V gene TRBV27 combines with J gene TRBJ2-5, with D tentatively TRBD2 (7 bases). Per germline, CDR1 MNHEY and CDR2 SMNVEV (reference sequence). The V end lost 7 bases, the J end lost 5 bases, and 17 bases lay between the germline ends. CDR3 size: 14 residues. The CDR3 spells CASTAEGGGETQYF. CDR3 DNA sequence: TGTGCCAGCACCGCAGAGGGGGGAGGGGAGACCCAGTACTTC.

CDR3 sequence: CASSLELDTEAFF. For the CDR3, the DNA is TGTGCCAGCAGCTTAGAGCTGGACACTGAAGCTTTCTTT. The chain is built from TRBV7-6 and TRBJ1-1, with D unclear. CDR1 and CDR2 from the germline V gene are SGHVS and FNYEAQ. Trimming removed 1 base from V and 3 bases from J, with 6 bases in between. This CDR3 is built from 13 residues.

V is TRBV19 and J is TRBJ1-3; D gene unclear. The germline V gene encodes CDR1 LNHDA and CDR2 SQIVND (reference sequence). V lost 5 bases and J 0 bases, leaving 8 bases between the germline ends. The CDR3 runs to 14 residues. Written as DNA, the CDR3 is TGTGCCAGTAGTGTTTACAGCTCTGGAAACACCATATATTTT. It is translated as CASSVYSSGNTIYF.

V is TRBV29-1 and J is TRBJ2-1; 8 bases map to TRBD2. V shed 1 base, J shed 8 bases, and the junction held 4 bases outside the gene matches. The CDR3 is 13 amino acids. CDR1 is SQVTM and CDR2 is ANQGSEA in the germline V gene. CDR3 loop: CSVEGGTRDEQFF. CDR3 in DNA: TGCAGCGTTGAAGGAGGGACTAGAGATGAGCAGTTCTTC.

The sample holds one count of this clone. The chain uses TRBV4-3 and TRBJ2-7; TRBD2 matches 7 bases. This CDR3 is 15 amino acids long. The trim removed 6 bases at V and 0 bases at J, leaving 8 bases unmatched. Per the germline V gene, CDR1 is LGHNA and CDR2 is YSLEER. The CDR3 DNA is TGCGCCAGCAGTCGGACTAGGACGGCCTCCTACGAGCAGTACTTC. Translating it yields CASSRTRTASYEQYF.

The V gene is TRBV11-2, the J gene TRBJ1-1, with TRBD1 identical over 9 bases. In germline, CDR1 is SGHAT, CDR2 FQNNGV. The CDR3 sequence is 18 residues long. The J segment lost 1 base and the V segment lost 1 base, leaving 10 bases of the junction unmatched. The CDR3 bases are TGTGCCAGCAGCTTAGGGGGGGGACAGGGATGGCAGAACACTGAAGCTTTCTTT. Protein: CASSLGGGQGWQNTEAFF.

CDR3 in amino acids: CASSPQVREDQPQHF. The CDR3 DNA is TGTGCCAGCAGCCCCCAGGTGAGGGAAGATCAGCCCCAGCATTTT. The chain employs TRBV4-2 and TRBJ1-5, with unresolved D. Between the trimmed V and J ends, which lost 4 bases and 5 bases, there was a span of 15 bases. This CDR3 comprises 15 residues. Germline V lookup: CDR1 LGHNA, CDR2 YNFKEQ.

The chain recombines TRBV27 with TRBJ2-7, with a possible D match to TRBD2 (5 bases). The V end lost 3 bases, the J end lost 8 bases, and 17 bases lay between the germline ends. Per germline, CDR1 MNHEY and CDR2 SMNVEV (reference sequence). The CDR3 consists of 14 residues. The CDR3 DNA reads as TGTGCCAGCAGTTTTAGGGAGAATCCGTTTCAGCAGTACTTC. The encoded protein is CASSFRENPFQQYF.

The chain carries TRBV7-2 and TRBJ2-5; 11 bases align to TRBD1. Germline V gene sequence: CDR1 SGHTA, CDR2 FQGNSA. This CDR3 comprises 15 residues. With V trimmed by 5 bases and J by 4 bases, 6 bases remained unmatched. As DNA, the CDR3 is TGTGCCAGCAGCCCGGGACAGGGGGAATCAGAGACCCAGTACTTC. Amino acid sequence: CASSPGQGESETQYF. Looking up the rest from reference TRBV7-2 and TRBJ2-5 gives the full variable domain: GAGVSQSPSNKVTEKGKDVELRCDPISGHTALYWYRQSLGQGLEFLIYFQGNSAPDKSGLPSDRFSAERTGGSVSTLTIQRTQQEDSAVYLCASSPGQGESETQYFGPGTRLLVL.

The V call is TRBV7-9, the J call TRBJ2-2; D is unclear. V dropped 3 bases and J dropped 5 bases, with 16 bases sitting between them. The CDR3 sequence is 16 residues long. The germline V gene has CDR1 SEHNR and CDR2 FQNEAQ (reference sequence). In DNA form, the CDR3 reads TGTGCCAGCAGCTTTCCCGACTTGACGTCTACCGGGGAGCTGTTTTTT. This encodes CASSFPDLTSTGELFF.

V usage is TRBV5-8 and J usage is TRBJ1-5; the match to TRBD1 covers 8 bases. Looked up from germline, CDR1 is SGHTS and CDR2 is YDEGEE. The CDR3 covers 15 residues. V shed 4 bases, J shed 9 bases, and the junction held 12 bases outside the gene matches. CDR3 protein: CASSTKTGAGRPQHF. Written as DNA, the CDR3 is TGTGCCAGCAGCACAAAGACAGGGGCGGGCCGGCCCCAGCATTTT.

This clone was found a few times. This rearrangement joins TRBV4-3 to TRBJ1-2, with a tentative D call TRBD1 (5 bases). In germline, CDR1 is LGHNA, CDR2 YSLEER. The length of the CDR3 is 14 residues. Trimming took 0 bases from V and 4 from J, leaving 9 bases between them. DNA of the CDR3: TGCGCCAGCAGCCAAGAGACAGCTGTCTATGGCTACACCTTC. Protein: CASSQETAVYGYTF.

This clone was seen just once. The V and J genes are TRBV19 and TRBJ2-1; perhaps TRBD1 as D (6 bases). This CDR3 region has 13 residues. Per germline, CDR1 LNHDA and CDR2 SQIVND (reference sequence). Trimming left V 6 bases short and J 2 bases short, with 8 bases between. CDR3 sequence (DNA): TGTGCCAGTAGGGACAGTGCCTACAATGAGCAGTTCTTC. This codes for CASRDSAYNEQFF.

The count of this clone is one. Here the CDR3 reads CAWKVGLVAPSGANVLTF. The CDR3 nucleotides read TGTGCCTGGAAGGTCGGACTAGTTGCCCCCTCTGGGGCCAACGTCCTGACTTTC. This chain links TRBV30 with TRBJ2-6, with 7 bases fitting TRBD2. Trimming at V came to 4 bases and at J to 0 bases, leaving 12 bases not matched to a gene. This CDR3 has 18 residues. The germline gives CDR1 GTSNPN, CDR2 SVGIG (reference sequence).

This chain connects TRBV6-5 to TRBJ1-5, with D possibly matching TRBD1 (5 bases). The CDR3 covers 14 residues. Germline loops: CDR1 MNHEY, CDR2 SVGAGI. The V gene lost 6 bases and the J gene lost 3 bases, with 12 bases spanning the gap. DNA of the CDR3: TGTGCCAGCAGGCCCCCAGGGAACAATCAGCCCCAGCATTTT. Translation gives CASRPPGNNQPQHF.

The chain couples TRBV4-3 to TRBJ2-1; TRBD2 matches at 11 bases. CDR1 LGHNA and CDR2 YSLEER come from the germline V gene. CDR3 length: 17 residues. The V and J ends lost 3 bases and 3 bases, in that order; junction bases with no gene match: 7. The CDR3: CASSQSDTSGSYNEQFF. CDR3 coding DNA: TGCGCCAGCAGCCAGAGCGATACTAGCGGGAGCTACAATGAGCAGTTCTTC.

This clone was picked up a small number of times. This sequence joins TRBV6-5 and TRBJ1-5; 8 positions agree with TRBD1. The CDR3 loop spans 13 amino acids. In germline, CDR1 is MNHEY, CDR2 SVGAGI. V was pared by 6 bases and J by 4 bases, with 2 bases of the junction left unmatched. CDR3 bases: TGTGCCAGCAGCCACAGGGGGAATCAGCCCCAGCATTTT. Encoded protein: CASSHRGNQPQHF.

V usage is TRBV7-6 and J usage is TRBJ1-5, with 7 bases aligning to TRBD1. V lost 0 bases and J lost 1; bases outside the gene matches: 3. Looked up from germline, CDR1 is SGHVS and CDR2 is FNYEAQ. CDR3 length equals 16 residues. The CDR3 region has the DNA TGTGCCAGCAGCTTAGCGGCAGGGGGAAGCAATCAGCCCCAGCATTTT. Translating gives CASSLAAGGSNQPQHF.

The J gene is TRBJ1-1, the V gene TRBV7-9, with D perhaps TRBD1 (6 bases). Germline-derived CDR1 and CDR2 are SEHNR and FQNEAQ (reference sequence). The CDR3 contains 13 residues. The ends were cut back, 1 base at V and 5 bases at J, with 8 bases in the middle. The CDR3 is CASSLGTATEAFF. The CDR3 DNA reads as TGTGCCAGCAGCTTAGGGACAGCAACTGAAGCTTTCTTT.

This clone has a handful of counts. This chain uses TRBV4-2 with TRBJ1-5, with 8 nucleotides matching TRBD1. The junction had 5 bases not matched to a gene; V was cut back by 1 base and J by 6 bases. The CDR3 spans 15 residues. Germline CDR1 LGHNA, CDR2 YNFKEQ. The CDR3 loop reads CASSQGGTGGQPQHF. The CDR3 DNA reads TGTGCCAGCAGCCAAGGGGGGACAGGCGGTCAGCCCCAGCATTTT.

The gene calls are TRBV5-1 and TRBJ2-1, with TRBD2 as a possible D gene (7 bases). In germline, CDR1 is SGHRS, CDR2 YFSETQ. The CDR3 consists of 13 residues. The V end lost 8 bases, the J end lost 8 bases, and 17 bases lay between the germline ends. The CDR3 sequence: CASSSGGADEQFF. Written as DNA, the CDR3 is TGCGCCAGTTCTAGTGGGGGGGCTGATGAGCAGTTCTTC.

The V call is TRBV7-6, the J call TRBJ2-6, with 7 bases fitting TRBD2. Trimming at V came to 5 bases and at J to 2 bases, leaving 3 bases not matched to a gene. CDR1 is SGHVS, CDR2 FNYEAQ, per germline. The CDR3 runs to 15 residues. CDR3 loop: CASSDGTTGANVLTF. In DNA form, the CDR3 reads TGTGCCAGCAGCGACGGGACTACTGGGGCCAACGTCCTGACTTTC.

This clone is a singleton in its sample. The DNA of the CDR3 is TGTGCCAGCAGCCCCGGGGGACTACCACACACAGATACGCAGTATTTT. Translation: CASSPGGLPHTDTQYF. The genes are TRBV5-4 and TRBJ2-3; 7 nucleotides align to TRBD2. Trimming took 4 bases from V and 2 from J; bases not matched to a gene: 10. Germline CDR1 and CDR2: SGHNT and YYREEE (reference sequence). The CDR3 consists of 16 residues.

This clone appeared a single time. The chain combines TRBV7-9 with TRBJ1-1; D ambiguous. V was trimmed by 0 bases and J by 4 bases, leaving 9 bases between them. The CDR3 consists of 14 residues. In germline, CDR1 is SEHNR, CDR2 FQNEAQ (reference sequence). The CDR3 loop is CASSLADFGTEAFF. Here the CDR3 DNA reads TGTGCCAGCAGCTTAGCCGACTTTGGCACTGAAGCTTTCTTT.

The rearrangement links TRBV19 to TRBJ1-4, with D possibly being TRBD1 (6 bases). This CDR3 contains 17 residues. The germline CDR1 and CDR2 sequences are LNHDA and SQIVND (reference sequence). V lost 5 bases, J lost 0 bases, and 16 bases lay in between. The DNA for the CDR3 is TGTGCCAGTAGTCCAAACTACAGGGATGCAACTAATGAAAAACTGTTTTTT. It yields the protein CASSPNYRDATNEKLFF.

A few counts support this clone. This chain connects TRBV29-1 to TRBJ1-2, with 8 bases identical to TRBD1. Losses at the gene ends were 4 bases for V and 3 bases for J; bases not matched to a gene: 16. Germline V CDR1 and CDR2: SQVTM, ANQGSEA. The CDR3 spans 17 residues. CDR3: CSVGAASGGLLDYGYTF. In nucleotides, the CDR3 is TGCAGCGTTGGGGCTGCGTCAGGGGGCCTTCTTGACTATGGCTACACCTTC.

CDR3 bases: TGTGCCAGCAGTTTATACGGGAGCAGTGAAAAACTGTTTTTT. This encodes CASSLYGSSEKLFF. The chain recombines TRBV27 with TRBJ1-4; D is unclear. Germline CDR1 reads MNHEY; CDR2 reads SMNVEV (reference sequence). This CDR3 has 14 amino acids. The V gene lost 1 base and the J gene lost 7 bases, with 10 bases spanning the gap. The full variable domain, completed using reference TRBV27 and TRBJ1-4, is EAQVTQNPRYLITVTGKKLTVTCSQNMNHEYMSWYRQDPGLGLRQIYYSMNVEVTDKGDVPEGYKVSRKEKRNFPLILESPSPNQTSLYFCASSLYGSSEKLFFGSGTQLSVL.

The chain couples TRBV7-9 to TRBJ1-4; 7 nucleotides match TRBD1. J lost 6 bases, V lost 4 bases, and 11 bases had no gene match. CDR1 and CDR2 from the germline V gene are SEHNR and FQNEAQ (reference sequence). This CDR3 is 16 amino acids long. CDR3 sequence (DNA): TGTGCCAGCAGCTCCGACCTCGGGACAGACTATGAAAAACTGTTTTTT. This codes for CASSSDLGTDYEKLFF. The variable domain in full, completed from reference TRBV7-9 and TRBJ1-4, reads DTGVSQNPRHKITKRGQNVTFRCDPISEHNRLYWYRQTLGQGPEFLTYFQNEAQLEKSRLLSDRFSAERPKGSFSTLEIQRTEQGDSAMYLCASSSDLGTDYEKLFFGSGTQLSVL.